This T cell receptor beta chain appears in the sequencing data of a study of vaccination and CD4 T cells after COVID-19. In regard to this clonotype: Its antigen is unknown.

Treatment denoted: roughly nine-day PBMC culture with coronavirus spike peptide pools or control peptides (ViraFEST assay). The CDR3 loop spans 13 amino acids. Trimming stripped 6 bases from V and 9 bases from J, with 17 bases between. The germline CDR1 and CDR2 sequences are SNHLY and FYNNEI. The Oncomine TCR Beta short-read assay was what sequenced the DNA obtained from cultured CD4+ T cells. TCRdb independently ran MiXCR on the PCR reads; one entry per CDR3 protein. Among several thousand distinct CDR3 sequences, 50% to 70% were seen once, and the ten largest hold about 7.3%. The J gene is TRBJ1-2, the V gene TRBV2; D is ambiguous. This sequence originates from a human donor who had recovered from COVID-19. The sample was CD4+ T cells from blood, cultured in vitro. The CDR3 DNA is TGTGCCAGCAGCGGGTCGATTCGGGGTCGCTACACCTTC. Translated, it gives CASSGSIRGRYTF.